A single sample is the source of the 21 T cell receptor beta chains below, sequenced in a study of T cells in Graves' hyperthyroidism and ophthalmopathy. RNA transcripts were the template for amplifying TCR beta CDR3 regions. Primed by the HTBI set, a first-round RT-PCR was run on the TCR CDR3. In TCRdb, the multiplex PCR reads were re-called with MiXCR into one record per CDR3 protein. This sample has about 520,000 distinct CDR3 sequences, with roughly 24% found just once. Sequencing was performed on blood. These receptors originate from a woman between 25 and 40 years old with Graves' ophthalmopathy.

This clonotype was recorded a few times. The V and J genes are TRBV6-1 and TRBJ1-5, with D possibly TRBD1 on 5 matching bases. The CDR3 length is 14 residues. The germline V gene has CDR1 MNHNS and CDR2 SASEGT. Trimming removed 6 bases from V and 0 bases from J, with 9 bases in between. This CDR3 reads CASRNRFSNQPQHF. In nucleotides, the CDR3 is TGTGCCAGCAGGAACAGGTTTAGCAATCAGCCCCAGCATTTT.

This clonotype appeared a few times. This sequence joins TRBV4-1 and TRBJ1-2, with D possibly matching TRBD1 (5 bases). The ends were cut back, 0 bases at V and 2 bases at J, with 10 bases in the middle. Germline V gene data show CDR1 as MGHRA and CDR2 as YSYEKL. The CDR3 runs 15 residues. This chain's CDR3 is CASSQDGGGNYGYTF. Written as DNA, the CDR3 is TGCGCCAGCAGCCAAGACGGTGGGGGAAACTATGGCTACACCTTC.

This clonotype has at least ten counts. This chain connects TRBV20-1 to TRBJ1-5, with 8 positions matching TRBD1. The CDR3 totals 15 residues. Per germline, CDR1 DFQATT and CDR2 SNEGSKA (reference sequence). Losses at the gene ends were 3 bases for V and 0 bases for J; bases not matched to a gene: 4. CDR3 loop: CSASGQGLSNQPQHF. CDR3 nucleotide sequence: TGCAGTGCTAGCGGACAGGGACTTAGCAATCAGCCCCAGCATTTT.

This clonotype was seen a few times. This CDR3 is CAISGEYPGELFF. The CDR3 coding sequence is TGTGCCATCAGTGGGGAGTACCCCGGGGAGCTGTTTTTT. This chain uses TRBV10-3 with TRBJ2-2, with TRBD2 as a possible D gene (5 bases). Germline-derived CDR1 and CDR2 are ENHRY and SYGVKD. The V end lost 4 bases, the J end lost 6 bases, and 9 bases lay between the germline ends. The CDR3 sequence is 13 residues long.

This clonotype was recorded many times. The chain is built from TRBV12-3 or TRBV12-4 and TRBJ2-7, with 10 bases aligning to TRBD1. CDR3 length: 15 residues. The V gene end was trimmed by 2 bases and the J gene end by 4 bases; junction bases not matched to a gene: 5. The CDR3 spells CASSLMGQGLYEQYF. DNA for the CDR3: TGTGCCAGCAGTTTAATGGGACAGGGGCTGTACGAGCAGTACTTC.

This clonotype was observed at least ten times. The J gene is TRBJ2-7, the V gene TRBV7-2, with TRBD1 identical over 10 bases. The trim removed 5 bases at V and 7 bases at J, leaving 8 bases unmatched. This CDR3 spans 14 amino acids. Germline CDR1 SGHTA, CDR2 FQGNSA. As DNA, the CDR3 is TGTGCCAGCAGCGCCGGGACAGGGGTTGGGGAGCAGTACTTC. This sequence encodes CASSAGTGVGEQYF. Complete variable domain (other parts from reference TRBV7-2 and TRBJ2-7): GAGVSQSPSNKVTEKGKDVELRCDPISGHTALYWYRQSLGQGLEFLIYFQGNSAPDKSGLPSDRFSAERTGGSVSTLTIQRTQQEDSAVYLCASSAGTGVGEQYFGPGTRLTVT.

With respect to this clonotype: The junction differs from germline at one of its ends, possibly a read error. The J gene is TRBJ2-7, the V gene TRBV5-1, with 7 bases aligning to TRBD1. The CDR3 runs to 13 residues. The V gene's germline CDR1 is SGHRS and CDR2 YFSETQ. The CDR3 nucleotides are TGCGCCAGCAGCCGAAAAGGACAGGACGAACAGTACTTC. This sequence encodes CASSRKGQDEQYF.

This clonotype was seen at least ten times. The chain couples TRBV6-2 or TRBV6-3 to TRBJ1-2; 9 bases agree with TRBD1. The CDR3 has 15 amino acids. Trimming at V came to 7 bases and at J to 8 bases, leaving 14 bases not matched to a gene. Per the germline V gene, CDR1 is MNHEY and CDR2 is SVGEGT. CDR3 nucleotides: TGTGCCAGCAATTTCGGACAGGGGATTCAGGTCGGCTACACCTTC. Translation gives CASNFGQGIQVGYTF.

The chain recombines TRBV12-3 or TRBV12-4 with TRBJ1-1; no firm D call. This CDR3 comprises 16 residues. Trimming pared 3 bases from V and 0 bases from J, leaving 14 bases between. The CDR3 DNA is TGTGCCAGCAGTTTCCAGGCAGCAACCATGAACACTGAAGCTTTCTTT. Amino acids: CASSFQAATMNTEAFF.

This chain joins TRBV2 and TRBJ2-7; D remains ambiguous. Germline assignment: CDR1 SNHLY and CDR2 FYNNEI. Trimming shortened V by 6 bases and J by 0 bases, and 6 bases separated the two germline ends. This CDR3 is 12 amino acids long. CDR3 sequence: CASRRNSYEQYF. The DNA of the CDR3 is TGTGCCAGCAGGAGAAACTCCTACGAGCAGTACTTC.

This clonotype was found many times. The chain employs TRBV7-2 and TRBJ2-2, with unresolved D. This CDR3 contains 15 residues. The germline V gene encodes CDR1 SGHTA and CDR2 FQGNSA. Trimming took 5 bases from V and 0 from J, leaving 10 bases between them. CDR3 loop: CASSRAHANTGELFF. CDR3 DNA: TGTGCCAGCAGCAGGGCCCACGCGAACACCGGGGAGCTGTTTTTT.

This clonotype was counted many times. This chain uses TRBV2 with TRBJ2-2; D possibly corresponds to TRBD2 (6 bases). Germline V gene sequence: CDR1 SNHLY, CDR2 FYNNEI. V was shortened by 7 bases and J by 1 base, with 13 bases between the two germline ends. The CDR3 totals 15 residues. CDR3 loop: CASTTGTLNTGELFF. As DNA, the CDR3 is TGTGCCAGCACCACTGGGACTTTGAACACCGGGGAGCTGTTTTTT.

This clonotype was seen more than once but under ten times. The V gene is TRBV5-1, the J gene TRBJ1-1; D remains unclear. Trimming cost V 3 bases and J 0 bases, with 15 bases left between them. There are 16 residues in the CDR3. CDR1 and CDR2 from the germline V gene are SGHRS and YFSETQ. CDR3 residues: CASSWRAGPLNTEAFF. CDR3 sequence (DNA): TGCGCCAGCAGCTGGAGGGCAGGCCCCTTGAACACTGAAGCTTTCTTT.

This clonotype was detected many times. Here the CDR3 omits its conserved ending phenylalanine or tryptophan, so a read error is the likely source. The CDR3 DNA reads as TGTGCCAGCAGTGACCTGAGAGACGGAGACTACGAGCAGTACCTC. Its translation is CASSDLRDGDYEQYL. The chain links TRBV6-4 to TRBJ2-7; D uncertain. Per germline, CDR1 MRHNA and CDR2 SNTAGT. The germline V and J ends were trimmed by 2 bases and 3 bases, with 14 bases remaining between them. The CDR3 totals 15 residues.

A remark on this clonotype: Without the conserved terminal phenylalanine or tryptophan, this CDR3 likely stems from a read error. The DNA is left out, because the CDR3 cannot be placed on it with certainty; the CDR3 is given as TCRdb lists it. This chain joins TRBV28 and TRBJ1-5. Germline CDR1 MDHEN, CDR2 SYDVKM. Both ends counted, the CDR3 spans 15 residues. The CDR3 loop reads CASRLSWDNQPQHFC.

The chain combines TRBV4-1 with TRBJ1-6, with a possible D match to TRBD1 (6 bases). V was trimmed by 1 base and J by 7 bases, leaving 14 bases between them. This CDR3 contains 16 residues. Germline CDR1 and CDR2: MGHRA and YSYEKL. The CDR3 sequence: CASSQVAAGANSPLHF. CDR3 DNA: TGCGCCAGCAGCCAAGTCGCGGCAGGGGCGAATTCACCCCTCCACTTT.

This clonotype was counted many times. This may come from a read error, since a much larger clone is one base off. The chain carries TRBV6-2 or TRBV6-3 and TRBJ1-1; D unresolved. CDR3 length: 13 residues. The germline gives CDR1 MNHEY, CDR2 SVGEGT. In DNA, the CDR3 is TGTGCCGGCAGTTACGATGTGAACACTGAAGCTTTCTTT. It yields the protein CAGSYDVNTEAFF.

This clonotype was counted between two and nine times. This chain uses TRBV19 with TRBJ1-1; D may be TRBD1 (5 bases). The ends were cut back, 8 bases at V and 1 base at J, with 11 bases in the middle. The CDR3 runs to 13 residues. The germline gives CDR1 LNHDA, CDR2 SQIVND (reference sequence). The DNA for the CDR3 is TGTGCCAGTGGGGGACGAACGAACACTGAAGCTTTCTTT. It specifies CASGGRTNTEAFF.

In this sample, this clonotype turned up many times. The chain carries TRBV7-9 and TRBJ1-2; TRBD1 aligns across 7 bases. J lost 8 bases, V lost 6 bases, and 9 bases had no gene match. Germline V gene lookup returns CDR1 SEHNR and CDR2 FQNEAQ (reference sequence). The CDR3 is 13 residues long. This chain's CDR3 is CASSFTGQSGYTF. As DNA, the CDR3 is TGTGCCAGCAGTTTTACGGGACAGAGCGGCTACACCTTC.

At least ten counts were recorded for this clonotype. This chain joins TRBV28 and TRBJ2-5; D possibly corresponds to TRBD1 (5 bases). The CDR3 sequence is 15 residues long. V was cut by 2 bases and J by 5 bases, with 15 bases left in between. The germline V gene has CDR1 MDHEN and CDR2 SYDVKM. The CDR3 here is CASSLRGRSQETQYF. DNA of the CDR3: TGTGCCAGCAGTTTAAGGGGTCGATCCCAGGAGACCCAGTACTTC.

This clonotype was recorded at least ten times. The chain joins TRBV20-1 to TRBJ1-1; no definite D call. The CDR3 runs to 12 residues. Germline CDR1 reads DFQATT; CDR2 reads SNEGSKA (reference sequence). Deletions cut 2 bases from V and 1 base from J, with 5 bases between. CDR3: CSARRSNTEAFF. The CDR3, as DNA: TGCAGTGCTAGACGTTCGAACACTGAAGCTTTCTTT.